What follows are 31 T cell receptor beta chains derived from one specimen sequenced in a study of T-cell reconstitution after alpha-beta-depleted transplantation in children. Unique molecular identifiers featured in how the TCRbeta library was prepared. TCRdb reprocessed the PCR reads via MiXCR and lists one record per CDR3 protein. The sample holds about 500,000 distinct CDR3 sequences, 30% to 35% seen once. This specimen consisted of PBMCs from the stem cell graft donor, obtained from the stem cell graft. These receptors all stem from a human donor who donated a stem cell graft to a child with aplastic anemia.

This clonotype was detected only a few times. The genes are TRBV21-1 and TRBJ1-1. TRBV21-1 is flagged as a pseudogene. The CDR3 has 11 residues. The DNA of the CDR3 is TGTGCCAGCAGCCGTGGGTTTCAAGCTTTCTTT. It encodes CASSRGFQAFF.

The chain joins TRBV6-4 to TRBJ1-1; tentatively, D is TRBD1 (5 bases). Trimming took 7 bases from V and 4 from J, leaving 19 bases between them. CDR1 and CDR2 from the germline V gene are MRHNA and SNTAGT. The CDR3 sequence is 15 residues long. The CDR3 nucleotides read TGTGCCAGCACATCACGCGGGGCTGGAGGCACTGAAGCTTTCTTT. As protein: CASTSRGAGGTEAFF.

There are a few counts of this clonotype. J is TRBJ2-7 and V is TRBV4-3; TRBD2 matches at 9 bases. This CDR3 has 15 residues. Trimming removed 0 bases from V and 6 bases from J; junction bases left unmatched: 6. The germline V gene has CDR1 LGHNA and CDR2 YSLEER. The CDR3 sequence is CASSQEGGRAGEQYF. CDR3 DNA: TGCGCCAGCAGCCAAGAAGGCGGGAGGGCTGGCGAGCAGTACTTC.

V gene TRBV20-1 combines with J gene TRBJ2-7; D not resolved. Germline V gene sequence: CDR1 DFQATT, CDR2 SNEGSKA (reference sequence). This CDR3 is 12 amino acids long. Trimming cost V 5 bases and J 1 base, with 9 bases left between them. The CDR3 DNA reads TGCAGTGCTGAGGTGCTATCCTACGAGCAGTACTTC. Amino acids: CSAEVLSYEQYF.

The rearrangement uses TRBV4-2 and TRBJ1-6, with 8 positions matching TRBD1. Germline trimming cut 0 bases from V and 7 bases from J; bases unmatched to any gene: 2. Germline V CDR1 and CDR2: LGHNA, YNFKEQ. The CDR3 runs to 15 residues. The CDR3 nucleotides are TGTGCCAGCAGCCAAGAGCGACAGGGGAATTCACCCCTCCACTTT. It codes for CASSQERQGNSPLHF.

This clonotype was seen only a few times. The chain employs TRBV12-3 or TRBV12-4 and TRBJ1-1, with D possibly being TRBD1 (5 bases). The CDR3 contains 15 residues. The V end was cut by 6 bases, the J end by 1 base, with 15 bases between. The CDR3 sequence is CASRLWGRQNTEAFF. As DNA, the CDR3 is TGTGCCAGCAGGTTATGGGGCAGACAGAACACTGAAGCTTTCTTT.

There are a few counts of this clonotype. The chain is built from TRBV7-2 and TRBJ1-3, with D maybe TRBD1 (5 bases). Per germline, CDR1 SGHTA and CDR2 FQGNSA. CDR3 length: 17 amino acids. V was cut by 2 bases and J by 0 bases, with 14 bases left in between. DNA of the CDR3: TGTGCCAGCAGCTTAAAGGTGCAGGGTCTCTCTGGAAACACCATATATTTT. Its protein product is CASSLKVQGLSGNTIYF.

The chain carries TRBV7-2 and TRBJ1-1; no clear D. V was cut by 7 bases and J by 0 bases, with 9 bases left in between. Per germline, CDR1 SGHTA and CDR2 FQGNSA. The CDR3 has 13 residues. CDR3 in amino acids: CASMAGMNTEAFF. The CDR3 DNA reads as TGTGCCAGCATGGCGGGGATGAACACTGAAGCTTTCTTT.

This clonotype was picked up a small number of times. CDR3 in amino acids: CSVEAGFAQYF. The CDR3 DNA follows: TGCAGCGTTGAAGCGGGATTTGCCCAGTACTTC. V usage is TRBV29-1 and J usage is TRBJ2-5; weak D call: TRBD2 (5 bases). CDR3 length: 11 amino acids. Trimming removed 1 base from V and 9 bases from J, with 9 bases in between. Germline V lookup: CDR1 SQVTM, CDR2 ANQGSEA. Full variable domain (rest looked up from reference TRBV29-1 and TRBJ2-5): SAVISQKPSRDICQRGTSLTIQCQVDSQVTMMFWYRQQPGQSLTLIATANQGSEATYESGFVIDKFPISRPNLTFSTLTVSNMSPEDSSIYLCSVEAGFAQYFGPGTRLLVL.

This clonotype was recorded only once. As DNA, the CDR3 is TGTGCCAGCAGCTTAGCGCGGTCGGGTTCTGGAAACACCATATATTTT. Translating it yields CASSLARSGSGNTIYF. The V and J genes are TRBV7-2 and TRBJ1-3; unclear D gene. Germline lookup yields CDR1 SGHTA and CDR2 FQGNSA. The CDR3 is made up of 16 amino acids. Between the trimmed V and J ends, which lost 0 bases and 1 base, there was a span of 10 bases.

The gene calls are TRBV5-1 and TRBJ1-1; tentative D call: TRBD1 (5 bases). Germline lookup yields CDR1 SGHRS and CDR2 YFSETQ. Trimming pared 3 bases from V and 0 bases from J, leaving 18 bases between. There are 17 residues in the CDR3. CDR3 bases: TGCGCCAGCAGCTCCCTCTCGGGGACGATTATGAACACTGAAGCTTTCTTT. Protein sequence: CASSSLSGTIMNTEAFF.

This clonotype appeared once. This chain uses TRBV29-1 with TRBJ2-1; TRBD1 or TRBD2 may be the D gene (6 bases each). In germline, CDR1 is SQVTM, CDR2 ANQGSEA. Trimming took off 7 bases at V and 8 bases at J, with 27 bases between the two ends. This CDR3 spans 16 amino acids. CDR3 in amino acids: CSATRGLRGLGDEQFF. The CDR3 bases are TGCAGCGCAACAAGGGGGTTGAGGGGACTTGGGGATGAGCAGTTCTTC.

V is TRBV29-1 and J is TRBJ2-2; 8 nucleotides match TRBD1. The CDR3 loop spans 13 amino acids. The junction had 4 bases not matched to a gene; V was cut back by 7 bases and J by 3 bases. CDR1 is SQVTM, CDR2 ANQGSEA, per germline. DNA for the CDR3: TGCAGCGGTCAGGGGGCCGACACCGGGGAGCTGTTTTTT. It is translated as CSGQGADTGELFF.

This clonotype has a handful of counts. The rearrangement joins TRBV15 to TRBJ1-3; 7 bases fit TRBD1. Germline V CDR1 and CDR2: LNHNV, YYDKDF (reference sequence). CDR3 size: 15 residues. Losses at the gene ends were 0 bases for V and 4 bases for J; bases not matched to a gene: 3. The CDR3 sequence is CATSRDRGSGNTIYF. CDR3 bases: TGTGCCACCAGCAGAGACAGGGGGTCGGGAAACACCATATATTTT.

The chain joins TRBV2 to TRBJ2-3, with D possibly TRBD2 on 5 matching bases. The ends were cut back, 7 bases at V and 0 bases at J, with 11 bases in the middle. Per germline, CDR1 SNHLY and CDR2 FYNNEI. The CDR3 spans 14 residues. CDR3 DNA: TGTGCCAGCATCATAGCGAGTAGCACAGATACGCAGTATTTT. This sequence encodes CASIIASSTDTQYF.

The gene calls are TRBV7-6 and TRBJ2-5; D is perhaps TRBD1 (5 bases). This CDR3 is 15 amino acids long. Germline CDR1 SGHVS, CDR2 FNYEAQ. V lost 1 base to trimming and J lost 4 bases, with 13 bases between them. CDR3 nucleotide sequence: TGTGCCAGCAGCTTAGAGGCAGGGCGGCCAGAGACCCAGTACTTC. Translation: CASSLEAGRPETQYF.

The chain carries TRBV12-3 or TRBV12-4 and TRBJ2-3; 11 positions agree with TRBD2. The CDR3 runs 15 residues. Trimming took 4 bases from V and 1 from J; bases not matched to a gene: 1. The CDR3 here is CASSWGLAGTDTQYF. For the CDR3, the DNA is TGTGCCAGCAGTTGGGGACTAGCGGGCACAGATACGCAGTATTTT.

Here the CDR3 reads CSVDRPGPYNEQFF. The CDR3 DNA follows: TGCAGCGTTGACAGGCCGGGACCCTACAATGAGCAGTTCTTC. This rearrangement joins TRBV29-1 to TRBJ2-1, with D tentatively TRBD1 or TRBD2 (5 bases each). The CDR3 is 14 amino acids. CDR1 SQVTM and CDR2 ANQGSEA come from the germline V gene. The ends were cut back, 3 bases at V and 2 bases at J, with 11 bases in the middle.

In the case of this clonotype: A clone one base away is much larger, so this may be a read error. The chain uses TRBV12-3 or TRBV12-4 and TRBJ2-1; TRBD2 matches 7 bases. J lost 0 bases, V lost 1 base, and 3 bases had no gene match. The CDR3 spans 16 residues. The CDR3, as DNA: TGTGCCAGCAGTTTAGATGGCGGGAGCTCCTACAATGAGCAGTTCTTC. Its protein is CASSLDGGSSYNEQFF.

The sample holds a few counts of this clonotype. This chain links TRBV20-1 with TRBJ2-7; TRBD1 aligns across 7 bases. CDR3 length equals 14 residues. Germline V CDR1 and CDR2: DFQATT, SNEGSKA (reference sequence). V lost 5 bases, J lost 5 bases, and 12 bases stayed unmatched. CDR3 amino acids: CSASETGKWNEQYF. CDR3 DNA sequence: TGCAGTGCTTCTGAGACAGGGAAGTGGAACGAGCAGTACTTC.

This clonotype was found a few times. DNA of the CDR3: TGTGCCAGCAGTTTATTTGGGGGTAGCGGGGGTGAGACCCAGTACTTC. This sequence encodes CASSLFGGSGGETQYF. V gene TRBV27 combines with J gene TRBJ2-5; 9 bases agree with TRBD2. The germline CDR1 and CDR2 sequences are MNHEY and SMNVEV (reference sequence). V shed 1 base, J shed 5 bases, and the junction held 8 bases outside the gene matches. The CDR3 has 16 residues.

In its sample, this clonotype was seen a few times. The chain uses TRBV4-2 and TRBJ1-3, with D hard to call. The CDR3 spans 16 residues. Germline V lookup: CDR1 LGHNA, CDR2 YNFKEQ. V was cut by 0 bases and J by 7 bases, with 16 bases left in between. This CDR3 reads CASSQDGLNNRNTIYF. CDR3 bases: TGTGCCAGCAGCCAAGATGGCTTGAACAATAGGAACACCATATATTTT.

This clonotype turned up a few times. CDR3 amino acids: CASSSGTGLATNEKLFF. The DNA of the CDR3 is TGTGCCAGCAGTTCCGGGACAGGGCTTGCAACTAATGAAAAACTGTTTTTT. V is TRBV6-2 or TRBV6-3 and J is TRBJ1-4, with 9 bases fitting TRBD1. Germline lookup yields CDR1 MNHEY and CDR2 SVGEGT. Trimming at V came to 4 bases and at J to 0 bases, leaving 6 bases not matched to a gene. The CDR3 totals 17 residues.

The chain employs TRBV7-8 and TRBJ1-2; weak D call: TRBD1 (6 bases). The CDR3 consists of 14 residues. CDR1 SGHVS and CDR2 FQNEAQ come from the germline V gene. Between the trimmed V and J ends, which lost 6 bases and 4 bases, there was a span of 15 bases. Here the CDR3 reads CASRTGRIGYGYTF. As DNA, the CDR3 is TGTGCCAGCAGAACAGGGCGGATTGGCTATGGCTACACCTTC.

In nucleotides, the CDR3 is TGTGCCTTCGGGCTGGTCACAGATACGCAGTATTTT. This translates into CAFGLVTDTQYF. The chain couples TRBV30 to TRBJ2-3, with D hard to call. CDR1 GTSNPN and CDR2 SVGIG come from the germline V gene (reference sequence). The V end was cut by 7 bases, the J end by 2 bases, with 10 bases between. CDR3 length: 12 amino acids.

This clonotype was detected only a few times. The chain has TRBV10-3 and TRBJ1-3, with D hard to call. The germline CDR1 and CDR2 sequences are ENHRY and SYGVKD. The ends were cut back, 2 bases at V and 0 bases at J, with 8 bases in the middle. The CDR3 consists of 15 residues. CDR3 nucleotide sequence: TGTGCCATCAGTGAGATGAACTCCTCTGGAAACACCATATATTTT. Amino acid sequence: CAISEMNSSGNTIYF.

The chain couples TRBV4-3 to TRBJ1-4; tentatively, D is TRBD1 (6 bases). The CDR3 is made up of 17 amino acids. CDR1 is LGHNA and CDR2 is YSLEER in the germline V gene. V gave up 4 bases and J gave up 5 bases, with 20 bases separating them. The DNA for the CDR3 is TGCGCCAGCAGCCCGTTGGGGGGGGGCGAAGCAAATGAAAAACTGTTTTTT. It specifies CASSPLGGGEANEKLFF.

This chain uses TRBV20-1 with TRBJ2-1; 11 nucleotides line up with TRBD2. CDR3 length equals 15 residues. Germline trimming cut 1 base from V and 8 bases from J; bases unmatched to any gene: 7. The germline CDR1 and CDR2 sequences are DFQATT and SNEGSKA (reference sequence). The CDR3, as DNA: TGCAGTGCTAGAGTGTCTAGCGGGAGGACGGATGAGCAGTTCTTC. This encodes CSARVSSGRTDEQFF.

This clonotype has just a few counts. This rearrangement joins TRBV15 to TRBJ2-1; 7 nucleotides match TRBD1. V was clipped by 2 bases and J by 7 bases; unmatched bases: 11. Germline assignment: CDR1 LNHNV and CDR2 YYDKDF (reference sequence). The CDR3 covers 16 residues. The CDR3 region has the DNA TGTGCCACCAGCAGATTGGGGACAGTCGTAAGGAATGAGCAGTTCTTC. Encoded protein: CATSRLGTVVRNEQFF.

The V gene is TRBV6-1, the J gene TRBJ1-1, with D unclear. The CDR3 spans 15 residues. The germline V gene encodes CDR1 MNHNS and CDR2 SASEGT. The V end lost 6 bases, the J end lost 3 bases, and 17 bases lay between the germline ends. CDR3 DNA: TGTGCCAGCAGGCCCCACCGGCTTGGGGACACTGAAGCTTTCTTT. Encoded protein: CASRPHRLGDTEAFF.

The sample holds a few counts of this clonotype. The rearrangement uses TRBV7-9 and TRBJ1-5; D remains ambiguous. The V end lost 0 bases, the J end lost 1 base, and 10 bases lay between the germline ends. CDR1 SEHNR and CDR2 FQNEAQ come from the germline V gene (reference sequence). The CDR3 runs 16 residues. The DNA of the CDR3 is TGTGCCAGCAGCTTAGCGGCCGGGCAGAGCAATCAGCCCCAGCATTTT. It encodes CASSLAAGQSNQPQHF. The full variable domain, completed using reference TRBV7-9 and TRBJ1-5, is DTGVSQNPRHKITKRGQNVTFRCDPISEHNRLYWYRQTLGQGPEFLTYFQNEAQLEKSRLLSDRFSAERPKGSFSTLEIQRTEQGDSAMYLCASSLAAGQSNQPQHFGDGTRLSIL.